The 10 T cell receptor beta chains reported below all come from one sample, sequenced in a study of control samples from healthy donors and cancer patients. Measured with immunoSEQ multiplex PCR; TCRdb has only the in-frame clones, and not every one. Here the sample spans some 150,000 clones, around 90% being singletons. Sequenced input: blood. Receptor source: a man younger than 35 in good health.

The chain couples TRBV7-7 to TRBJ1-1; no clear D. The CDR3 contains 13 residues. V lost 6 bases and J lost 0, with 8 bases in between. Germline assignment: CDR1 SSHAT and CDR2 FNYEAQ (reference sequence). In nucleotides, the CDR3 is TGTGCCAGCAGTAGGGAGATGAACACTGAAGCTTTCTTT. As protein: CASSREMNTEAFF.

The chain links TRBV28 to TRBJ2-7; 7 bases agree with TRBD1. The J segment lost 2 bases and the V segment lost 6 bases, leaving 4 bases of the junction unmatched. The germline V gene has CDR1 MDHEN and CDR2 SYDVKM. This CDR3 region has 13 residues. DNA for the CDR3: TGTGCCAGCAGCCCGACAGGGACCTACGAGCAGTACTTC. Translation gives CASSPTGTYEQYF.

This clone appeared a few times. The V and J genes are TRBV5-1 and TRBJ1-1, with TRBD1 matching 9 bases. The CDR3 is 16 amino acids. Germline CDR1 and CDR2: SGHRS and YFSETQ. V was clipped by 0 bases and J by 0 bases; unmatched bases: 3. DNA for the CDR3: TGCGCCAGCAGCTTGGGGACAGGGGCCCTGAACACTGAAGCTTTCTTT. Its translation: CASSLGTGALNTEAFF.

The rearrangement joins TRBV7-9 to TRBJ2-7; no reliable D call. Germline V gives CDR1 SEHNR, CDR2 FQNEAQ (reference sequence). This CDR3 is built from 15 residues. With 0 bases removed from V and 4 bases from J, the gap between germline ends came to 13 bases. The CDR3 nucleotides read TGTGCCAGCAGCTTAGCACGCGGCAAAGTTTACGAGCAGTACTTC. Residues: CASSLARGKVYEQYF.

The CDR3: CASSQPGQGGEKLFF. Here the CDR3 DNA reads TGTGCCAGCAGCCAACCGGGACAGGGGGGCGAAAAACTGTTTTTT. V usage is TRBV3-1 (or the pseudogene TRBV3-2) and J usage is TRBJ1-4; 11 bases agree with TRBD1. The J segment lost 8 bases and the V segment lost 2 bases, leaving 4 bases of the junction unmatched. This CDR3 comprises 15 residues. The germline CDR1 and CDR2 sequences are LGHDT and YNNKEL (reference sequence).

CDR3 nucleotides: TGTGCCAGCAGTTACTCAGGGGGGGATCAGCCCCAGCATTTT. Translation gives CASSYSGGDQPQHF. The chain employs TRBV6-5 and TRBJ1-5, with a tentative D call TRBD1 (6 bases). The germline V gene has CDR1 MNHEY and CDR2 SVGAGI. CDR3 length: 14 amino acids. Trimming removed 0 bases at V and 5 bases at J, with 8 bases between.

CDR3 in DNA: TGTGCCAGCAGTGAATCGACTAGTGGAGGCGAGCAGTACTTC. Its protein is CASSESTSGGEQYF. The chain links TRBV25-1 to TRBJ2-7; tentative D call: TRBD2 (6 bases). Deletions cut 1 base from V and 6 bases from J, with 13 bases between. The CDR3 is 14 residues long. Germline assignment: CDR1 MGHDK and CDR2 SYGVNS.

J is TRBJ2-5 and V is TRBV7-6; 9 nucleotides match TRBD2. The CDR3 spans 17 residues. Germline V gives CDR1 SGHVS, CDR2 FNYEAQ. The V and J ends lost 3 bases and 1 base, in that order; junction bases with no gene match: 9. The CDR3 DNA sequence: TGTGCCAGCAGCTTGATAGGGTCAGCGGGGGGCCAAGAGACCCAGTACTTC. Its protein product is CASSLIGSAGGQETQYF.

There are a few counts of this clone. The chain couples TRBV6-4 to TRBJ2-2; 9 positions agree with TRBD1. The germline V gene has CDR1 MRHNA and CDR2 SNTAGT. There are 14 residues in the CDR3. Trimming removed 6 bases from V and 5 bases from J; junction bases left unmatched: 4. The chain's CDR3 is CASSRDRETGELFF. The DNA for the CDR3 is TGTGCCAGCAGCCGGGACAGGGAAACCGGGGAGCTGTTTTTT.

The chain uses TRBV4-3 and TRBJ2-7, with 12 bases identical to TRBD2. Germline CDR1 LGHNA, CDR2 YSLEER. Losses at the gene ends were 5 bases for V and 2 bases for J; bases not matched to a gene: 7. This CDR3 is 16 amino acids long. CDR3 coding DNA: TGCGCCAGCAGCTCCCTAGCGGGGGGGAACGCCTACGAGCAGTACTTC. Encoded protein: CASSSLAGGNAYEQYF.